Listed below are T cell receptor beta chains from one sample, sequenced in a study of CD8 T cells in Susac syndrome. TCRdb reprocessed the immunoSEQ multiplex PCR reads via MiXCR and lists one record per CDR3 protein. The sample carries about 150,000 distinct CDR3 sequences, 95% to 97% recorded once. Sequencing was done on a sample of CD4+ T cells from PBMCs. All receptors come from a human donor with Susac syndrome. Each CDR3 is given with its conserved first and last residue. The order of the fields is clone size, V gene, CDR3 protein. Rows may omit the clone size; those that give it use once, few, many or a size class.

>.|TRBV20-1
CSALWQGEQYF
>.|TRBV20-1
CSAAARGNEQFF
>.|TRBV20-1
CSARDPLGGTQYF
>.|TRBV20-1
CSASSQRRVYNEQFF
>.|TRBV2
CASSEGPGELFF
>.|TRBV9
CASSRTSRYNEQFF
>.|TRBV2
CASSDDRYGYTF
>.|TRBV20-1
CSARGTGNTDTQYF
>.|TRBV30
CAWRRGPHPTDTQYF
>.|TRBV28
CASRETSGVLKQFF
>.|TRBV19
CASSTQYRGAFF
>.|TRBV29-1
CSVGGGTGNTEAFF
>.|TRBV19
CASSLRYNEQFF
>.|TRBV5-1
CASSLEGRDQQFF
>.|TRBV13
CASSIGGNSPLHF
>.|TRBV6-5
CASKLAGRYEQYF
>.|TRBV6-5
CASRDRVETQYF
>.|TRBV6-2/TRBV6-3
CASSYGGFPDRGHGYTF
>.|TRBV5-4
CASSLAPSTSGAWVF
>.|TRBV30
CAWLSKDQETQYF
>.|TRBV20-1
CSARDRLAGGRDTQYF
>.|TRBV4-3
CASSQDIGTYADTQYF
>.|TRBV29-1
CSVEAVSGNTIYF
>.|TRBV6-6
CASSSDRLSQGYTF
>.|TRBV5-6
CASSLGQGHYGYTF
>.|TRBV27
CASRGAGKGQPQHF
>.|TRBV21-1
CASSKSSGRALKFYEQYF
>.|TRBV6-5
CASSPAVNQPQHF
>.|TRBV7-2
CASSFGTPRTSSYNEQFF
>.|TRBV30
CASRQKETQYF
>.|TRBV10-3
CAISDPGQVSYGYTF
>.|TRBV9
CASSRTSNTGELFF
>.|TRBV30
CAWSSTSSGANVLTF
>.|TRBV7-9
CASSLSAGGQSNEQFF
>.|TRBV15
CATSRDRGGLHEQFF
>.|TRBV3-1
CASSRLDNEQFF
>.|TRBV9
CASSVRTEYNEQFF
>once|TRBV9
CASSVEARETQYF
>.|TRBV28
CASNPSGGPNTGELFF
>.|TRBV5-6
CASSQATGQPKIDYTF
>.|TRBV5-1
CASSLVGQPSYNEQFF
>.|TRBV4-1
CASSPIGQGDYQPQHF
>.|TRBV5-1
CASSWTANYGYTF
>.|TRBV7-9
CASSLAESAGELFF
>.|TRBV9
CASSAITGRSDTQYF
>.|TRBV5-4
CASSLWVSKNIQYF
>.|TRBV28
CASSSQPNTEAFF
>.|TRBV7-9
CASSLGGDRDLRIGTEAFF
>.|TRBV29-1
CSVEGRGHGYTF
>.|TRBV10-3
CATLEGAGTDTQYF